This note documents a single T cell receptor (beta chain) sequence. Its antigen is unidentified. PCR used 60 Vbeta primers and 13 Jbeta primers. The assay was immunoSEQ multiplex PCR, and TCRdb's table has in-frame clones only and misses some. The profile shows 150,000 to 200,000 clones, approximately 70% of them singletons. The sample is drawn from a study of cytomegalovirus exposure and HLA in healthy donors. The CDR3 sequence is 15 residues long. Germline loops: CDR1 MNHEY, CDR2 SVGAGI. Unmatched junction bases numbered 5, after V lost 0 bases and J lost 5 bases. The study's findings and limits: Segments of the TCR beta V type were, in most cases, productive about 87% or about 30% of the time in an earlier analysis. In a later analysis, specific HLA alleles were associated with 15,000 to 20,000 TCR beta sequences at a 0.05 false discovery rate. For TCR beta chains, V- and J-gene trimming was later linked to a missense DCLRE1C variant. Most TCR sequences were uncommon, yet certain public TCRs appeared in many donors.

The sample comprised PBMCs. The chain joins TRBV6-5 to TRBJ2-7, with 9 positions matching TRBD1. The source is a man aged 35 to 55 in good health and CMV-seropositive. The CDR3 region has the DNA TGTGCCAGCAGTTACTCAGGGACAGGGAGCCACGAGCAGTACTTC. As protein: CASSYSGTGSHEQYF.